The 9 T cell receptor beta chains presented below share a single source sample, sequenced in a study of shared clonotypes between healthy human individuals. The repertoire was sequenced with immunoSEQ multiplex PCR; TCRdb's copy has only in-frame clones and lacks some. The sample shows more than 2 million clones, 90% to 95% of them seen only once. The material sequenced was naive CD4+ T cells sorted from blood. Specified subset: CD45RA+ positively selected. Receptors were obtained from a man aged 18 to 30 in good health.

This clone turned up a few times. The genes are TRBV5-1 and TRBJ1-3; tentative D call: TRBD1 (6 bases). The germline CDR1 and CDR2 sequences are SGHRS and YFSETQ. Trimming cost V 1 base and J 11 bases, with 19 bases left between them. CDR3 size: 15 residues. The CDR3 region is CASSLNGGESVPIYF. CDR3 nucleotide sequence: TGCGCCAGCAGCTTGAACGGGGGCGAGAGTGTCCCCATATATTTT.

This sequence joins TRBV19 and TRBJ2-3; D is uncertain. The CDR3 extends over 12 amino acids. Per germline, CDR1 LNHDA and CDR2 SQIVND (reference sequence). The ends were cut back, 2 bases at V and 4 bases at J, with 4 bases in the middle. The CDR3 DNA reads TGTGCCAGTAGTATATCCCCAGATACGCAGTATTTT. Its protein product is CASSISPDTQYF.

This CDR3 reads CASSPNPGAGSYGYTF. CDR3 DNA: TGTGCCAGCAGTCCCAACCCGGGGGCAGGCAGCTATGGCTACACCTTC. V is TRBV6-4 and J is TRBJ1-2; D possibly corresponds to TRBD1 (6 bases). CDR3 size: 16 residues. Looked up from germline, CDR1 is MRHNA and CDR2 is SNTAGT. Trimming took 5 bases from V and 4 from J, leaving 20 bases between them.

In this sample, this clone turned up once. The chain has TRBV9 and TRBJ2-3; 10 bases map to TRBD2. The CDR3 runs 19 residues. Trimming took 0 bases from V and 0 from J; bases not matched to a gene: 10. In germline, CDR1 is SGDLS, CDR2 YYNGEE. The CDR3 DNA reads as TGTGCCAGCAGCGTAGGCGATCCTAGCGGGAGTGGGAGCACAGATACGCAGTATTTT. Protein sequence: CASSVGDPSGSGSTDTQYF.

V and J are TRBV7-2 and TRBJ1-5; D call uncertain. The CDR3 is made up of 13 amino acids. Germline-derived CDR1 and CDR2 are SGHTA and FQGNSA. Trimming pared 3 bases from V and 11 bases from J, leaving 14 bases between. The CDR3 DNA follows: TGTGCCAGCAGCTTTGACGGGTCCGGGACCCAGCATTTT. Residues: CASSFDGSGTQHF. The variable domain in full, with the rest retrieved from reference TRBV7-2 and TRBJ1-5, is GAGVSQSPSNKVTEKGKDVELRCDPISGHTALYWYRQSLGQGLEFLIYFQGNSAPDKSGLPSDRFSAERTGGSVSTLTIQRTQQEDSAVYLCASSFDGSGTQHFGDGTRLSIL.

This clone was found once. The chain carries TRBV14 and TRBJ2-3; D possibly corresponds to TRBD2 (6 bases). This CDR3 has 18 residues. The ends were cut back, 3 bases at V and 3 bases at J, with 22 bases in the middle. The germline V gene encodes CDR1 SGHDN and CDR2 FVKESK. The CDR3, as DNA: TGTGCCAGCAGCCATTATAGGGACTTCCCAGGGCTTACAGATACGCAGTATTTT. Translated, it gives CASSHYRDFPGLTDTQYF.

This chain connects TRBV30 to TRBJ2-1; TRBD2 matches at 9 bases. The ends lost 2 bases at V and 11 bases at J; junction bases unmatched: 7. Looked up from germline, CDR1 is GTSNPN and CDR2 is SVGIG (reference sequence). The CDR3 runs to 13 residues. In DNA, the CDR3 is TGTGCCTGGAGTACACCCGGGACTAGCAAGCAGTTCTTC. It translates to CAWSTPGTSKQFF.

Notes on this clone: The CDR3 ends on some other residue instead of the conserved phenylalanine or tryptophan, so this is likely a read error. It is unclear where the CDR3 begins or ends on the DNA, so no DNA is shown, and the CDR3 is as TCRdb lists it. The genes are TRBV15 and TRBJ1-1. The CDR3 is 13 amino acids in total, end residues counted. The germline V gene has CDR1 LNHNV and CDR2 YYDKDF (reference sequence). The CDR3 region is CATSPHPGGHLSP.

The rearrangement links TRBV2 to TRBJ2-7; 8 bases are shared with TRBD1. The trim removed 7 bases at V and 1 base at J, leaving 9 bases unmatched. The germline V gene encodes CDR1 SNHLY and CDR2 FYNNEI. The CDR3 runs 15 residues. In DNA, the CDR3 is TGTGCCAGCATAATGGAGACAGGGGTTTCCTACGAGCAGTACTTC. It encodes CASIMETGVSYEQYF.